These 11 T cell receptor beta chains came from one sample sequenced in a study of CD8+ T cells in alopecia areata. As for treatment: oral pan-JAK inhibitor, 5-10 mg twice daily. Extraction and reverse transcription of RNA yielded cDNA as the sequencing template. Profiling relied on immunoSEQ multiplex PCR, and the TCRdb table lists in-frame clones only, not all of them. Counted here are a few hundred thousand clones, just over 65% occurring once; the ten biggest clones make up 1.2%. Sequenced material: CD4+ T cells sorted from blood, taken at week 44, from a patient treated with tofacitinib. Every receptor here comes from a human donor with alopecia areata.

The chain uses TRBV18 and TRBJ1-1; 7 nucleotides match TRBD1. Germline assignment: CDR1 KGHSH and CDR2 LQKENI. The trim removed 6 bases at V and 7 bases at J, leaving 8 bases unmatched. This CDR3 has 13 amino acids. The CDR3 region is CASSHDRDDEAFF. The DNA for the CDR3 is TGTGCCAGCTCCCATGACAGGGATGATGAAGCTTTCTTT.

This clone was recorded once. The rearrangement joins TRBV30 to TRBJ2-6, with 9 bases lining up with TRBD2. CDR3 length: 19 amino acids. Per germline, CDR1 GTSNPN and CDR2 SVGIG (reference sequence). Unmatched junction bases numbered 17, after V lost 0 bases and J lost 8 bases. The CDR3 is CAWSVLPTISGGVPNVLTF. The DNA for the CDR3 is TGTGCCTGGAGTGTACTTCCTACGATTAGCGGGGGCGTCCCCAACGTCCTGACTTTC.

This chain connects TRBV19 to TRBJ1-2, with D uncertain. CDR3 length equals 11 residues. Per germline, CDR1 LNHDA and CDR2 SQIVND (reference sequence). V shed 8 bases and J shed 0 bases, with 4 bases lying between them. DNA of the CDR3: TGTGCCAGTGGGGCTAACTATGGCTACACCTTC. Encoded protein: CASGANYGYTF. Using reference TRBV19 and TRBJ1-2 for the parts outside the CDR3, the full variable domain is DGGITQSPKYLFRKEGQNVTLSCEQNLNHDAMYWYRQDPGQGLRLIYYSQIVNDFQKGDIAEGYSVSREKKESFPLTVTSAQKNPTAFYLCASGANYGYTFGSGTRLTVV.

The rearrangement joins TRBV27 to TRBJ1-4; weak D call: TRBD1 (6 bases). The CDR3 covers 12 residues. From germline, CDR1 is MNHEY and CDR2 SMNVEV (reference sequence). V lost 6 bases to trimming and J lost 8 bases, with 10 bases between them. CDR3 loop: CASSRGGEKLFF. The CDR3 DNA sequence: TGTGCCAGCAGCAGGGGAGGGGAAAAACTGTTTTTT.

This clone appeared once. V usage is TRBV1 and J usage is TRBJ2-1; the table assigns TRBD2, which was not confirmed against the DNA. TRBV1 is a pseudogene locus. The CDR3 contains 17 residues. CDR3 residues: CTSSQATSGGTYNEQFF. In nucleotides, the CDR3 is TGCACCAGCAGCCAAGCCACTAGCGGGGGGACCTACAATGAGCAGTTCTTC.

This clone was found once. V and J are TRBV7-2 and TRBJ1-1; D ambiguous. Germline CDR1 is SGHTA and CDR2 is FQGNSA. This CDR3 is built from 11 residues. The germline V and J ends were trimmed by 7 bases and 7 bases, with 10 bases remaining between them. DNA of the CDR3: TGTGCCAGCACTCTACACCATGAAGCTTTCTTT. Encoded protein: CASTLHHEAFF.

V and J are TRBV7-9 and TRBJ2-3, with 13 bases identical to TRBD2. V trimming: 5 bases; J trimming: 1 base; junction bases outside the gene matches: 3. The CDR3 is 16 amino acids. Germline V CDR1 and CDR2: SEHNR, FQNEAQ (reference sequence). The CDR3 DNA follows: TGTGCCAGCAGCCCACTAGCGGGGGGGCGCACAGATACGCAGTATTTT. Its protein product is CASSPLAGGRTDTQYF.

The chain recombines TRBV4-3 with TRBJ1-4, with 8 bases fitting TRBD1. The V and J ends lost 2 bases and 8 bases, in that order; junction bases with no gene match: 7. Per the germline V gene, CDR1 is LGHNA and CDR2 is YSLEER. CDR3 size: 15 residues. The CDR3 DNA sequence: TGCGCCAGCAGCCAACTGGACAGGGAGGCAGAAAAACTGTTTTTT. Translation: CASSQLDREAEKLFF.

The gene calls are TRBV29-1 and TRBJ1-2; tentatively, D is TRBD1 (5 bases). Germline V gene lookup returns CDR1 SQVTM and CDR2 ANQGSEA. The V gene lost 8 bases and the J gene lost 2 bases, with 18 bases spanning the gap. CDR3 length: 14 residues. The CDR3 sequence is CSTLGVSTNYGYTF. The CDR3 coding sequence is TGCAGCACCCTGGGGGTGTCGACCAACTATGGCTACACCTTC.

This clone was seen a handful of times. V gene TRBV7-2 combines with J gene TRBJ2-3; D uncertain. The CDR3 is made up of 13 amino acids. Per germline, CDR1 SGHTA and CDR2 FQGNSA. V lost 0 bases to trimming and J lost 6 bases, with 7 bases between them. In nucleotides, the CDR3 is TGTGCCAGCAGCTTAGCGGGGAAGGATACGCAGTATTTT. Translated: CASSLAGKDTQYF.

A few counts support this clone. The chain recombines TRBV4-1 with TRBJ1-5; D call uncertain. This CDR3 has 16 amino acids. Per germline, CDR1 MGHRA and CDR2 YSYEKL. V lost 3 bases to trimming and J lost 2 bases, with 14 bases between them. The CDR3 spells CASSHQNLVGNQPQHF. Here the CDR3 DNA reads TGCGCCAGCAGCCACCAAAACCTGGTGGGCAATCAGCCCCAGCATTTT.